This entry describes one T cell receptor beta chain. Its binding antigen is unknown. Base qualities were left out, and no much larger clone turns up one base away. The CDR3 regions of human TCRbeta chains were analyzed by immunosequencing. For the original study's pipeline: TCRs in the repertoires were matched against a reference library of SARS-CoV-2-specific TCRs that had been generated with the MIRA antigen-specificity platform. Breadth meant the fraction of unique TCRs that were SARS-CoV-2-associated, whereas depth meant the fraction of total T cells that were SARS-CoV-2-associated. Each spike-specific TCR was assigned to its reactive spike region and to a CD4 or CD8 class using the MIRA data. Log10-transformed breadth and depth values were compared by one-way ANOVA with Sidak's multiple comparisons tests. TCRdb carries this immuneACCESS record with in-frame sequences only. Its versions omit some clonotypes, under half of them owing to an unresolved V gene in the studies checked, with the rest unexplained. V, J and clone size derive from that table, while D and trimming were established from the DNA sequence. The sample table records 150,000 or so clones; about 88% of these occur just once. The ten largest account for around 5% of the sample.

The sample belongs to a study of T cell responses to AZD1222 COVID-19 vaccine (dated by TCRdb to the early 2020s). About the study as a whole: AZD1222 recipients given second doses at about 4 weeks or at about 12 weeks were pooled, since spike-specific TCR depth and breadth were not found to differ between the two schedules. A total of just over 230 trial participants underwent TCR sequencing, of whom about 200 had received two doses of AZD1222 and some 25 had received two doses of the MenACWY control vaccine. Trial participants were enrolled by age into 18-55, 56-69 and 70-plus year subgroups, with roughly 160, 29 and 62 TCR-sequenced participants respectively. General study outcomes and caveats: Conclusions about previously exposed vaccinees are limited because only 6 or 7 AZD1222 recipients were SARS-CoV-2 seropositive at baseline. Epitopes outside the regions mutated in the B.1.351 and B.1.1.7 variants were reportedly recognized by nearly half of the unique spike-specific TCRs. Because no samples from the day 14 peak response were available, repertoires could be characterized only after the peak T cell response. Participants were mostly white British, with more females than males. The authors suggested clonal diversity may have been underestimated. A significant rise in spike-specific TCR breadth and depth was observed after two AZD1222 doses relative to day 0 and relative to MenACWY recipients. The 56-69-year group was small, and its depth increase did not reach significance, likely because of low power. The vaccine-associated CD4 TCRs covered the entire spike protein, and the dominant responses fell in regions 160-218 and 743-854.

The label giving this sample's time point can be read as: baseline before first vaccination. The vaccinee samples were drawn from two UK trials, COV001 and COV002, one of which was a single-blind randomized controlled phase 2/3 trial testing AZD1222 (ChAdOx1 nCoV-19) in healthy adults. For TCRbeta chain sequencing, PBMC samples were collected from trial participants at day 0 and at day 28 after the second dose. This clonotype was obtained from an adult in good health. Specimen: peripheral blood, collected on day 0 of AZD1222 vaccination.

The nucleotide sequence reads TGTGCCAGTAGTAGCGTGACTAGCGGGAGTGGCGCAGATACGCAGTATTTT. This codes for CASSSVTSGSGADTQYF. The receptor chain draws on TRBV19 and TRBJ2-3; 12 central bases correspond to TRBD2. CDR1 and CDR2 are read off the germline V gene (reference sequence) as LNHDA and SQIVND. V and J are trimmed by 4 bases and 4 bases, and the gene matches miss 9 bases of the junction. Including cysteine and phenylalanine, the CDR3 has 17 amino acids. The kept DNA is CDR3 alone, 51 bases in frame from the first base.